These 17 T cell receptor beta chains came from one sample sequenced in a study of CD8 T cells in ankylosing spondylitis listed by TCRdb under 2017. The library was obtained by 5' RACE. TCRdb names Illumina HiSeq 2500 as the instrument used. The public reads were run again by TCRdb, first through fastp at Q25 and then through MiXCR, and only productive beta chains were kept. For every CDR3 protein sequence, its rows merge into one entry that carries the most common genes and DNA. This sample has about 5,700 distinct CDR3 sequences in its table, and 2.1% of those were observed once. The ten largest clonotypes hold about half of the sample. Sequencing was carried out using blood, either unsorted or a sorted T cell fraction (not recorded which). Receptors were obtained from a male donor with ankylosing spondylitis or in good health (not recorded which).

By share of the sample, this clonotype is medium-sized. Here the CDR3 DNA reads TGTGCCAGCAGCGAGCCGGGAGGGATCGAGGAGACCCAGTACTTC. Amino acids: CASSEPGGIEETQYF. The chain recombines TRBV9 with TRBJ2-5; 8 nucleotides line up with TRBD2. The CDR3 sequence is 15 residues long. The V gene's germline CDR1 is SGDLS and CDR2 YYNGEE. The J segment lost 5 bases and the V segment lost 3 bases, leaving 9 bases of the junction unmatched.

This clonotype was recorded at least ten times. V usage is TRBV9 and J usage is TRBJ2-1, with D hard to call. The V and J ends lost 4 bases and 1 base respectively, with 12 bases between them. Germline CDR1 and CDR2: SGDLS and YYNGEE. The CDR3 runs to 15 residues. The CDR3 DNA reads TGTGCCAGCAGCACTGGTGGGAATTCCTACAATGAGCAGTTCTTC. Amino acids: CASSTGGNSYNEQFF.

In this sample, this clonotype turned up many times. This chain uses TRBV9 with TRBJ2-1; D uncertain. This CDR3 has 17 amino acids. Germline loops: CDR1 SGDLS, CDR2 YYNGEE. V gave up 0 bases and J gave up 0 bases, with 13 bases separating them. For the CDR3, the DNA is TGTGCCAGCAGCGTAGATCTCGGAGCCTCCTCCTACAATGAGCAGTTCTTC. It yields the protein CASSVDLGASSYNEQFF. The variable domain in full, completed from reference TRBV9 and TRBJ2-1, reads DSGVTQTPKHLITATGQRVTLRCSPRSGDLSVYWYQQSLDQGLQFLIQYYNGEERAKGNILERFSAQQFPDLHSELNLSSLELGDSALYFCASSVDLGASSYNEQFFGPGTRLTVL.

This clonotype was counted at least ten times. A junction end diverges from the germline sequence, so it may reflect a read error. J is TRBJ2-7 and V is TRBV9; TRBD2 aligns across 13 bases. The germline V gene has CDR1 SGDLS and CDR2 YYNGEE. The CDR3 runs 15 residues. The CDR3 DNA is TGTGCCAGCAGTGGGGCCACTAGCGGGAGGGCAAATCTGGTCTTC. Protein product: CASSGATSGRANLVF.

This clonotype came up many times. The chain employs TRBV9 and TRBJ2-7; the D is unclear. CDR3 length: 15 residues. Germline CDR1 reads SGDLS; CDR2 reads YYNGEE. V lost 0 bases, J lost 0 bases, and 10 bases lay in between. Here the CDR3 reads CASSVDVGGSYEQYF. The CDR3 DNA sequence: TGTGCCAGCAGCGTAGATGTTGGCGGCTCCTACGAGCAGTACTTC.

This clonotype came up many times. The gene calls are TRBV9 and TRBJ2-7; 7 positions agree with TRBD1. Germline V gives CDR1 SGDLS, CDR2 YYNGEE. CDR3 length: 15 residues. The V segment lost 0 bases and the J segment 3 bases; nucleotides outside the gene matches: 6. Here the CDR3 reads CASSVAGDRVYEQYF. The CDR3 region has the DNA TGTGCCAGCAGCGTAGCAGGTGACAGGGTCTACGAGCAGTACTTC. Drawing the rest from reference TRBV9 and TRBJ2-7, the complete variable domain is DSGVTQTPKHLITATGQRVTLRCSPRSGDLSVYWYQQSLDQGLQFLIQYYNGEERAKGNILERFSAQQFPDLHSELNLSSLELGDSALYFCASSVAGDRVYEQYFGPGTRLTVT.

This clonotype was seen many times. The rearrangement links TRBV9 to TRBJ2-1; D is undetermined. Trimming removed 0 bases at V and 8 bases at J, with 9 bases between. The CDR3 is 13 residues long. Germline CDR1 reads SGDLS; CDR2 reads YYNGEE. The CDR3 loop reads CASSVDPSDEQFF. As DNA, the CDR3 is TGTGCCAGCAGCGTAGACCCCTCGGATGAGCAGTTCTTC.

In its sample, this clonotype is medium-sized. The chain has TRBV9 and TRBJ2-1, with 9 bases lining up with TRBD1. The germline CDR1 and CDR2 sequences are SGDLS and YYNGEE. This CDR3 contains 16 residues. V lost 3 bases to trimming and J lost 5 bases; unmatched junction nucleotides: 9. The CDR3 nucleotides read TGTGCCAGCAGCGCCCTGGGACAGGGCCCCCACAATGAGCAGTTCTTC. This gives the protein CASSALGQGPHNEQFF. The variable domain in full, with the rest retrieved from reference TRBV9 and TRBJ2-1, is DSGVTQTPKHLITATGQRVTLRCSPRSGDLSVYWYQQSLDQGLQFLIQYYNGEERAKGNILERFSAQQFPDLHSELNLSSLELGDSALYFCASSALGQGPHNEQFFGPGTRLTVL.

Sample share makes this clonotype medium-sized. The rearrangement uses TRBV9 and TRBJ2-1; 7 bases are a match to TRBD2. With V trimmed by 5 bases and J by 6 bases, 11 bases remained unmatched. The CDR3 has 15 residues. Per the germline V gene, CDR1 is SGDLS and CDR2 is YYNGEE. CDR3 amino acids: CASSGARTSPNEQFF. The CDR3 nucleotides read TGTGCCAGCAGTGGGGCCCGGACTAGTCCCAATGAGCAGTTCTTC.

This clonotype is medium-sized (0.01 to 0.1%) within its sample. The chain's CDR3 is CASSYTLGYTF. CDR3 nucleotide sequence: TGTGCCAGCAGCTACACACTGGGCTACACCTTC. The chain employs TRBV9 and TRBJ1-2, with no clear D. The V gene's germline CDR1 is SGDLS and CDR2 YYNGEE. With 4 bases removed from V and 8 bases from J, the gap between germline ends came to 9 bases. The CDR3 has 11 residues.

This clonotype appeared many times. The V and J genes are TRBV9 and TRBJ2-1, with 11 bases matching TRBD2. The V gene end was trimmed by 3 bases and the J gene end by 4 bases; junction bases not matched to a gene: 3. The CDR3 totals 15 residues. CDR1 and CDR2 (germline): SGDLS, YYNGEE. CDR3 coding DNA: TGTGCCAGCAGCGCGACTAGCGGGGTTTACAATGAGCAGTTCTTC. It is translated as CASSATSGVYNEQFF.

This clonotype was counted at least ten times. J is TRBJ1-1 and V is TRBV9, with D possibly matching TRBD1 (6 bases). Germline CDR1 and CDR2: SGDLS and YYNGEE. The ends were cut back, 4 bases at V and 4 bases at J, with 11 bases in the middle. CDR3 size: 13 residues. The CDR3, as DNA: TGTGCCAGCAGCTACACAGGGACCACTGAAGCTTTCTTT. Its translation is CASSYTGTTEAFF.

Judged by abundance, this clonotype is medium-sized. The chain couples TRBV9 to TRBJ2-1; TRBD1 matches 7 bases. This CDR3 is 14 amino acids long. V was pared by 3 bases and J by 5 bases, with 5 bases of the junction left unmatched. CDR1 and CDR2 (germline): SGDLS, YYNGEE. The CDR3 bases are TGTGCCAGCAGCGCCCGGACAGGTAACAATGAGCAGTTCTTC. Translating gives CASSARTGNNEQFF.

This clonotype appeared many times. This sequence joins TRBV9 and TRBJ2-1; TRBD2 matches 7 bases. With V trimmed by 0 bases and J by 5 bases, 5 bases remained unmatched. Looked up from germline, CDR1 is SGDLS and CDR2 is YYNGEE. The CDR3 consists of 15 residues. The CDR3, as DNA: TGTGCCAGCAGCGTAGGCCTAGCGGCCCACAATGAGCAGTTCTTC. Protein sequence: CASSVGLAAHNEQFF. Combining the CDR3 with reference TRBV9 and TRBJ2-1 gives the whole variable domain DSGVTQTPKHLITATGQRVTLRCSPRSGDLSVYWYQQSLDQGLQFLIQYYNGEERAKGNILERFSAQQFPDLHSELNLSSLELGDSALYFCASSVGLAAHNEQFFGPGTRLTVL.

This clonotype was picked up many times. V is TRBV9 and J is TRBJ2-1; D gene unclear. The length of the CDR3 is 16 residues. Deletions cut 0 bases from V and 0 bases from J, with 10 bases between. The V gene's germline CDR1 is SGDLS and CDR2 YYNGEE. CDR3 residues: CASSVARVTSYNEQFF. Written as DNA, the CDR3 is TGTGCCAGCAGCGTAGCTCGGGTTACCTCCTACAATGAGCAGTTCTTC.

This clonotype was found a few times. This chain uses TRBV9 with TRBJ2-7, with 7 bases lining up with TRBD2. V lost 0 bases to trimming and J lost 6 bases; unmatched junction nucleotides: 9. Per germline, CDR1 SGDLS and CDR2 YYNGEE. The CDR3 spans 15 residues. CDR3 in amino acids: CASSVGGGPSREQYF. The CDR3 coding sequence is TGTGCCAGCAGCGTAGGGGGAGGGCCGTCCCGCGAGCAGTACTTC.

In its sample, this clonotype was seen many times. The J gene is TRBJ2-6, the V gene TRBV9; 7 nucleotides match TRBD1. CDR1 SGDLS and CDR2 YYNGEE come from the germline V gene. CDR3 size: 20 residues. With V trimmed by 3 bases and J by 0 bases, 15 bases remained unmatched. CDR3 protein: CASSGRTGKNSLSGANVLTF. CDR3 DNA: TGTGCCAGCAGCGGGAGGACAGGCAAGAACTCCCTCTCTGGGGCCAACGTCCTGACTTTC.